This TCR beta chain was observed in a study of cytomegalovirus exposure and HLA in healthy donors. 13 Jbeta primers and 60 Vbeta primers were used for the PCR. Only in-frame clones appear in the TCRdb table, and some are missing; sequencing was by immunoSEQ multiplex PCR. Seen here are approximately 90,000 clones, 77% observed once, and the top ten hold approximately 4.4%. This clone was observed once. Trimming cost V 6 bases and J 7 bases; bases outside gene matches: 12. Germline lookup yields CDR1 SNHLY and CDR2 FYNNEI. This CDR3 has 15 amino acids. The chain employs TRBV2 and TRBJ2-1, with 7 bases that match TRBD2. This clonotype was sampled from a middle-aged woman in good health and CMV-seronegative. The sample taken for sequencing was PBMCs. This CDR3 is CASRFFAGVQNEQFF. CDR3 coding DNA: TGTGCCAGCAGATTCTTCGCGGGGGTTCAAAATGAGCAGTTCTTC.